The rows below give T cell receptor beta chains drawn from one sample of a study of vaccination effects on CD4 cells after COVID-19. What these receptors recognize is not known. The method was immunoSEQ multiplex PCR; TCRdb's version includes in-frame clones alone and lacks a portion of them. This sample yields tens of thousands of clones, of which 60% to 75% are seen a single time; approximately 12% belongs to the top ten. Material: CD4+ T cells from PBMCs cultured with HCoV-OC43 spike peptides, obtained before COVID-19 vaccination. These TCRs come from a human donor who received a COVID-19 vaccine. Both conserved end residues are trimmed from each CDR3. Each record gives: J gene, V gene, CDR3 protein.

TRBJ1-5	TRBV12-3/TRBV12-4	ASSFSQGQPQH
TRBJ1-2	TRBV15	ATSEGRVSYT
TRBJ2-7	TRBV6-5	ATRWEGDEQY
TRBJ2-1	TRBV5-4	ASTSAGGLYNEQF
TRBJ1-1	TRBV5-1	ASTGQGNTEAF
TRBJ1-1	TRBV5-1	ASSWDRANTEAF
TRBJ1-4	TRBV29-1	SALGGAREKLF
TRBJ1-5	TRBV21-1	ASSLRQKNQPQH
TRBJ2-7	TRBV5-5	ASSLIAGLSYEQY
TRBJ1-2	TRBV6-5	ASSSWTGGKGYT
TRBJ2-1	TRBV9	ASSASPNEQF
TRBJ1-6	TRBV5-4	ASSLALGSPRALH
TRBJ2-3	TRBV2	ASSDGTPQASTDTQY
TRBJ1-3	TRBV27	ASSAQGVSGNTIY
TRBJ2-7	TRBV5-6	ASSLAGSRYEQY
TRBJ2-5	TRBV2	ASSEDARLAGGSETQY
TRBJ2-3	TRBV3-1/TRBV3-2	ASSQDLGLAGDTQY
TRBJ2-1	TRBV10-3	AIMPSGGGYNEQF
TRBJ2-2	TRBV5-4	ASSLGGGDTGELF
TRBJ1-5	TRBV30	AWSKLGNQPQH
TRBJ2-1	TRBV7-9	ASSPRGWGLDEQF
TRBJ1-1	TRBV5-5	ASSLLHRGLVEAF
TRBJ2-5	TRBV3-1/TRBV3-2	ASSPGTAGGLTRGETQY
TRBJ2-1	TRBV11-2	ASSLRPSGINEQF
TRBJ1-1	TRBV10-2	ASRLQGTNTEAF
TRBJ2-1	TRBV24-1	ATSDSGTSAPGEQF
TRBJ2-3	TRBV10-3	AISERADTQY
TRBJ2-1	TRBV19	AISSYNEQF
TRBJ2-1	TRBV5-1	ASRQGNEQF